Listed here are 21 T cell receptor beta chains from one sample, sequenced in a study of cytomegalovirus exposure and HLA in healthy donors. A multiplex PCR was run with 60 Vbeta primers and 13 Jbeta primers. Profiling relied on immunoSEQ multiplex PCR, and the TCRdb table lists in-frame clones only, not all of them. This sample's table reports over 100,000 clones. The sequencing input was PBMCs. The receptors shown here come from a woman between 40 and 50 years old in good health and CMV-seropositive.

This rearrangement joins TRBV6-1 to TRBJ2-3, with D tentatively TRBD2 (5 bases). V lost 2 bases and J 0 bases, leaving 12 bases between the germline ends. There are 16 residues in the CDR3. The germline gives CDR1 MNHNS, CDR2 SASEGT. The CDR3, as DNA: TGTGCCAGCAGTGAACTCGCGGGTCCTAGCACAGATACGCAGTATTTT. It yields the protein CASSELAGPSTDTQYF.

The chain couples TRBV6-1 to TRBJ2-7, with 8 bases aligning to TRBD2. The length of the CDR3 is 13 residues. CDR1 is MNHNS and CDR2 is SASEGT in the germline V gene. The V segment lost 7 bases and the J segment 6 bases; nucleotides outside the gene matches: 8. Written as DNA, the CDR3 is TGTGCCAGCATGGAGCGGGAGTACTCCGAGCAGTACTTC. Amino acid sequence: CASMEREYSEQYF.

CDR3 DNA: TGTGCCAGCAGAGGAGGCGGGGGAGGGAGCTATGGCTACACCTTC. It encodes CASRGGGGGSYGYTF. The chain combines TRBV2 with TRBJ1-2, with a tentative D call TRBD1 (5 bases). Trimming pared 6 bases from V and 4 bases from J, leaving 18 bases between. Germline assignment: CDR1 SNHLY and CDR2 FYNNEI. CDR3 length equals 15 residues.

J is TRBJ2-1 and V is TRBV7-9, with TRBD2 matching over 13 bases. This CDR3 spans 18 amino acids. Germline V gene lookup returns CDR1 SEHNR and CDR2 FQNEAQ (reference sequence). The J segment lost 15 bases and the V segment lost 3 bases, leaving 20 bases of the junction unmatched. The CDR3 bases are TGTGCCAGCAGCTTTCATCGATTAGGACTAGCGGGAGCCCCTCCCACGTTCTTC. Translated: CASSFHRLGLAGAPPTFF.

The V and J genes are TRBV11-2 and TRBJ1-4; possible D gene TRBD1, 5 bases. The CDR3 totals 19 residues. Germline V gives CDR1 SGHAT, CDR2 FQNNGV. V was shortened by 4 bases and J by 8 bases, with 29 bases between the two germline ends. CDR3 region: CASSSYGSGGMIGREKLFF. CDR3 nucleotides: TGTGCCAGCAGCTCCTACGGTTCGGGGGGGATGATTGGAAGAGAAAAACTGTTTTTT.

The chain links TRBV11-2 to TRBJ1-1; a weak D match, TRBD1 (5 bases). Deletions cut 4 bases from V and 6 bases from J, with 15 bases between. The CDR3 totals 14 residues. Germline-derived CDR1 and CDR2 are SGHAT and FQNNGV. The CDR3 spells CASSSTVIGAEAFF. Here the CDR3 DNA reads TGTGCCAGCAGCTCCACGGTCATAGGGGCTGAAGCTTTCTTT.

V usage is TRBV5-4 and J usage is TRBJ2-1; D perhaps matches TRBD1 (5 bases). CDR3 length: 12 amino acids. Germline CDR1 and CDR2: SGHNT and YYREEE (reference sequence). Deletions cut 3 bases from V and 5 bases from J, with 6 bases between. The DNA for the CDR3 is TGTGCCAGCAGCTCGACAGACAATGAGCAGTTCTTC. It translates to CASSSTDNEQFF.

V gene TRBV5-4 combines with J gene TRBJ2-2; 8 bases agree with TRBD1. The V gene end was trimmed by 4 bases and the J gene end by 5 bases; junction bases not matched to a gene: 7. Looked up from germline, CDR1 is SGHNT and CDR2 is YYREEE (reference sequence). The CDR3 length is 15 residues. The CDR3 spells CASSQGQDRTGELFF. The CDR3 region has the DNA TGTGCCAGCAGCCAGGGACAGGATAGAACCGGGGAGCTGTTTTTT. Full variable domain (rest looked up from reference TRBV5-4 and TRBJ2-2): ETGVTQSPTHLIKTRGQQVTLRCSSQSGHNTVSWYQQALGQGPQFIFQYYREEENGRGNFPPRFSGLQFPNYSSELNVNALELDDSALYLCASSQGQDRTGELFFGEGSRLTVL.

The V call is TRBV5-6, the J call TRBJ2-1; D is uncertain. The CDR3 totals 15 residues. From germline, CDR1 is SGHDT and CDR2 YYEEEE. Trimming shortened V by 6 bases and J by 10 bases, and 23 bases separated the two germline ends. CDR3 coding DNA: TGTGCCAGCACCCCTGAACGTGGGTCGCCGAGGGAGCAGTTCTTC. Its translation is CASTPERGSPREQFF.

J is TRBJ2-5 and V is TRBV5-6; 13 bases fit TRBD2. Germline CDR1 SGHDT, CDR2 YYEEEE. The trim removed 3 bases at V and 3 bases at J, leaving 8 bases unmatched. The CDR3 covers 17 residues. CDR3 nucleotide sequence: TGTGCCAGCAGCTCAACCCTGACTAGCGGGAGGAAAGAGACCCAGTACTTC. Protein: CASSSTLTSGRKETQYF.

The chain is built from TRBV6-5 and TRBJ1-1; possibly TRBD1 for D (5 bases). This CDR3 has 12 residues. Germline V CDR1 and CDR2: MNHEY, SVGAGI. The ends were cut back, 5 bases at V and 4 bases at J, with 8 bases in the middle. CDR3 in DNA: TGTGCCAGCAGTAAGGGGTCCACTGAAGCTTTCTTT. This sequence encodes CASSKGSTEAFF.

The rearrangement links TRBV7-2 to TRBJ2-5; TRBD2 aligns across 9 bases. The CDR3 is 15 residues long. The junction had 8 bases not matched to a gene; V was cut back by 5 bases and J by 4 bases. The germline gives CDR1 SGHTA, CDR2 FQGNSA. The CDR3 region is CASSRGASGTETQYF. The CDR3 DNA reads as TGTGCCAGCAGCCGAGGGGCTAGCGGGACAGAGACCCAGTACTTC. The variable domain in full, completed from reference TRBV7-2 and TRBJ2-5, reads GAGVSQSPSNKVTEKGKDVELRCDPISGHTALYWYRQSLGQGLEFLIYFQGNSAPDKSGLPSDRFSAERTGGSVSTLTIQRTQQEDSAVYLCASSRGASGTETQYFGPGTRLLVL.

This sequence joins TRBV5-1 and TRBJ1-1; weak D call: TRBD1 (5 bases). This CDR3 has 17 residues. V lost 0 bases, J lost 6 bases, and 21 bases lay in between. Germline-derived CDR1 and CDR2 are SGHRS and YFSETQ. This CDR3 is CASSLASARGARAEAFF. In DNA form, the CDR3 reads TGCGCCAGCAGCTTGGCGTCGGCACGAGGCGCCAGGGCTGAAGCTTTCTTT.

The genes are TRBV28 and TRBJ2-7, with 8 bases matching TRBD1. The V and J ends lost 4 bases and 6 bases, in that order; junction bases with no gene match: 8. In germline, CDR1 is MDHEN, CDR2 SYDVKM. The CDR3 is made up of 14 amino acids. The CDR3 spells CASSSGQVTGEQYF. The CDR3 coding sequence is TGTGCCAGCAGTTCGGGACAGGTTACCGGCGAGCAGTACTTC. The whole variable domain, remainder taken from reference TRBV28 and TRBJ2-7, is DVKVTQSSRYLVKRTGEKVFLECVQDMDHENMFWYRQDPGLGLRLIYFSYDVKMKEKGDIPEGYSVSREKKERFSLILESASTNQTSMYLCASSSGQVTGEQYFGPGTRLTVT.

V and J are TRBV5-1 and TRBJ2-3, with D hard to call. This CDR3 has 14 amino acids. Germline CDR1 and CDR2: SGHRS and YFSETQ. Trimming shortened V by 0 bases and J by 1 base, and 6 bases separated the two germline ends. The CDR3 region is CASSLDPGTDTQYF. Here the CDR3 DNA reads TGCGCCAGCAGCTTGGACCCGGGCACAGATACGCAGTATTTT.

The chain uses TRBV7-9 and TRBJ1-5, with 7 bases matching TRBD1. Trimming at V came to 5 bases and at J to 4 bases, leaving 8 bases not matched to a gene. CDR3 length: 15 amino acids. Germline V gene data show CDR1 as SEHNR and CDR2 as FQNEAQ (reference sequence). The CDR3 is CASSPTGIGNQPQHF. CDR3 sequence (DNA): TGTGCCAGCAGCCCGACAGGGATAGGTAATCAGCCCCAGCATTTT.

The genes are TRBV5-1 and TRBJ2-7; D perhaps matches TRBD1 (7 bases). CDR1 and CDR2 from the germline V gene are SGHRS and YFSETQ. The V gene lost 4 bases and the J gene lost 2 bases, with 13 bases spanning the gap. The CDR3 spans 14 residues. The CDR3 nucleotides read TGCGCCAGCAGCCTGGGGGGACAGCCCTACGAGCAGTACTTC. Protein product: CASSLGGQPYEQYF.

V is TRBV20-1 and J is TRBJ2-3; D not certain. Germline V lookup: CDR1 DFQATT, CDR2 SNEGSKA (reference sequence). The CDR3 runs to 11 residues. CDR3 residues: CRIPSTDTQYF. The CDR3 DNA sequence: TGCAGAATCCCAAGCACAGATACGCAGTATTTT.

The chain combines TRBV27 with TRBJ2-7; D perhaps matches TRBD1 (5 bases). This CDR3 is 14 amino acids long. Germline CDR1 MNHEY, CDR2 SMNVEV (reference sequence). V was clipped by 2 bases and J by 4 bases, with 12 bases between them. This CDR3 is CASSLGPGWYEQYF. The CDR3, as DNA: TGTGCCAGCAGTTTAGGCCCAGGGTGGTACGAGCAGTACTTC.

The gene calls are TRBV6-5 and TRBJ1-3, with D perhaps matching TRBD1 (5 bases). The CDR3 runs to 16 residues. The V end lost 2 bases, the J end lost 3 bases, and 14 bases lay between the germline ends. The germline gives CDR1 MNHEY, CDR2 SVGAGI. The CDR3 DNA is TGTGCCAGCAGTTACGAGGCGCAGGGCCGTGGAAACACCATATATTTT. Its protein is CASSYEAQGRGNTIYF.

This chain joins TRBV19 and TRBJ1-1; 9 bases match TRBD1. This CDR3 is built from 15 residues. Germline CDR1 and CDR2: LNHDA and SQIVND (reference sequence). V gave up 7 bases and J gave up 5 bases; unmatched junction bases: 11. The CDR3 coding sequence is TGTGCCAGTATGCTGGTGACAGGGACAGGGACTGAAGCTTTCTTT. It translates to CASMLVTGTGTEAFF.